This T cell receptor beta chain stems from a study of response to subunit inactivated influenza vaccine. Notes on the study in general: Authors suggested seasonal influenza vaccinations each recruit few new T cells.

Germline CDR1 and CDR2: GTSNPN and SVGIG (reference sequence). The CDR3 loop spans 12 amino acids. V lost 3 bases and J lost 3, with 9 bases in between. TCRdb re-called the RT-PCR reads with MiXCR, one entry per CDR3 protein. This sample has roughly 500,000 distinct CDR3 sequences, with about 25% found just once. In regard to this clonotype: As yet, its antigen is unknown.

This clonotype originated in a man aged 50 or older who received an inactivated influenza vaccine. This chain connects TRBV30 to TRBJ2-7; TRBD2 might be the D (5 bases). This specimen consisted of CD4+ T cells sorted from PBMCs, obtained 4 to 6 days after vaccination. The CDR3 DNA follows: TGTGCCTGGAGCCCGGGGAACTACGAGCAGTACTTC. Amino acid sequence: CAWSPGNYEQYF.